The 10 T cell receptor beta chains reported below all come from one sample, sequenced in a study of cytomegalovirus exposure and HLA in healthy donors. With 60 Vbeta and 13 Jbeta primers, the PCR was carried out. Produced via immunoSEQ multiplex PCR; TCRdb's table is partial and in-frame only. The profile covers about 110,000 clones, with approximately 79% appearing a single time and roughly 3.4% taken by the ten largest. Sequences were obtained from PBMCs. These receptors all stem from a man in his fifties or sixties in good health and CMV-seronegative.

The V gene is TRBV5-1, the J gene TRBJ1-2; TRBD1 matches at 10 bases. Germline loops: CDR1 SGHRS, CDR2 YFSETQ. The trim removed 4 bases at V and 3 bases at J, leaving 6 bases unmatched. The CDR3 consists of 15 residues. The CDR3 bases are TGCGCCAGCAGCCGGAGACAGGGGGCCGACTATGGCTACACCTTC. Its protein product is CASSRRQGADYGYTF.

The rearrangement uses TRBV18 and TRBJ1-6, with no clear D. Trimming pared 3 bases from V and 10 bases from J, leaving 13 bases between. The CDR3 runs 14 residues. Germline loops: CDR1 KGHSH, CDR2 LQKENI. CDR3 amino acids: CASSPQEAHSPLHF. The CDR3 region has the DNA TGTGCCAGCTCACCGCAAGAGGCCCACTCACCCCTCCACTTT.

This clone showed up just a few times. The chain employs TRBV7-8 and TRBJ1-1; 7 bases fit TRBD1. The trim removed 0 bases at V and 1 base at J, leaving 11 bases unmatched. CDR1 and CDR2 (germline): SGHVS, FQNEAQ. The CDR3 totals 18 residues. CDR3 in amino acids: CASSLAITGRGANTEAFF. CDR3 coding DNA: TGTGCCAGCAGCTTAGCTATAACCGGCAGGGGGGCGAACACTGAAGCTTTCTTT. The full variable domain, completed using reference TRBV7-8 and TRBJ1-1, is GAGVSQSPRYKVAKRGQDVALRCDPISGHVSLFWYQQALGQGPEFLTYFQNEAQLDKSGLPSDRFFAERPEGSVSTLKIQRTQQEDSAVYLCASSLAITGRGANTEAFFGQGTRLTVV.

The CDR3 is CASSQGVISTSTDTQYF. CDR3 bases: TGTGCCAGCAGCCAAGGGGTCATTAGCACCAGCACAGATACGCAGTATTTT. This rearrangement joins TRBV14 to TRBJ2-3, with unresolved D. Germline assignment: CDR1 SGHDN and CDR2 FVKESK. With 1 base removed from V and 0 bases from J, the gap between germline ends came to 14 bases. The CDR3 runs to 17 residues. The whole variable domain, remainder taken from reference TRBV14 and TRBJ2-3, is EAGVTQFPSHSVIEKGQTVTLRCDPISGHDNLYWYRRVMGKEIKFLLHFVKESKQDESGMPNNRFLAERTGGTYSTLKVQPAELEDSGVYFCASSQGVISTSTDTQYFGPGTRLTVL.

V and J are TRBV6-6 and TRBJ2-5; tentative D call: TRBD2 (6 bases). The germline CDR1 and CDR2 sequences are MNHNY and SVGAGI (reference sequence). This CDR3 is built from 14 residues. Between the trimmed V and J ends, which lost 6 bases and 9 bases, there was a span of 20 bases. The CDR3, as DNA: TGTGCCAGCAGACCCGGGACTGTCCATGTGGCCCAGTACTTC. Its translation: CASRPGTVHVAQYF.

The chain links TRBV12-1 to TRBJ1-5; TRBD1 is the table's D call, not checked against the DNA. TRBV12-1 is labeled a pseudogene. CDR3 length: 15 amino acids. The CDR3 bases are TGTGCCAGCAGCTCGGGACAGGGGAACAATCAGCCCCAGCATTTT. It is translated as CASSSGQGNNQPQHF.

The CDR3 DNA follows: TGTGCCAGCAGCGGAGCAGGGCTGGCTAACAATGAGCAGTTCTTC. It specifies CASSGAGLANNEQFF. The chain is built from TRBV9 and TRBJ2-1, with a possible D match to TRBD1 (5 bases). CDR1 and CDR2 (germline): SGDLS, YYNGEE. Trimming stripped 3 bases from V and 5 bases from J, with 15 bases between. The CDR3 contains 15 residues. The full variable domain, its missing parts supplied by reference TRBV9 and TRBJ2-1, is DSGVTQTPKHLITATGQRVTLRCSPRSGDLSVYWYQQSLDQGLQFLIQYYNGEERAKGNILERFSAQQFPDLHSELNLSSLELGDSALYFCASSGAGLANNEQFFGPGTRLTVL.

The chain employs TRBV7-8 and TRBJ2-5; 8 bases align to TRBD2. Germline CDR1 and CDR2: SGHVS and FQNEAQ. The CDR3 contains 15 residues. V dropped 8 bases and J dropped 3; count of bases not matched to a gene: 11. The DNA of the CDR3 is TGTGCCAGCGGATTATGGGCGGGGGGTAAAGAGACCCAGTACTTC. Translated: CASGLWAGGKETQYF. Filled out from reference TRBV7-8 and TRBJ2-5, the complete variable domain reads GAGVSQSPRYKVAKRGQDVALRCDPISGHVSLFWYQQALGQGPEFLTYFQNEAQLDKSGLPSDRFFAERPEGSVSTLKIQRTQQEDSAVYLCASGLWAGGKETQYFGPGTRLLVL.

In nucleotides, the CDR3 is TGTGCCAGCAGCGAGACTAGCGGGGTGGGTGAGCAGTTCTTC. Its translation: CASSETSGVGEQFF. V gene TRBV9 combines with J gene TRBJ2-1, with 11 positions matching TRBD2. The junction had 5 bases not matched to a gene; V was cut back by 3 bases and J by 9 bases. The CDR3 contains 14 residues. Germline V lookup: CDR1 SGDLS, CDR2 YYNGEE.

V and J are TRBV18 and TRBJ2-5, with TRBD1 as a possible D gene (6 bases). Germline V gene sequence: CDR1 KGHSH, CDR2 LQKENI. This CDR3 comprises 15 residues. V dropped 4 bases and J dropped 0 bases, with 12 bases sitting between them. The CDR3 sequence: CASSRPGQNQETQYF. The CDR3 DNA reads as TGTGCCAGCTCACGACCGGGACAAAACCAAGAGACCCAGTACTTC.